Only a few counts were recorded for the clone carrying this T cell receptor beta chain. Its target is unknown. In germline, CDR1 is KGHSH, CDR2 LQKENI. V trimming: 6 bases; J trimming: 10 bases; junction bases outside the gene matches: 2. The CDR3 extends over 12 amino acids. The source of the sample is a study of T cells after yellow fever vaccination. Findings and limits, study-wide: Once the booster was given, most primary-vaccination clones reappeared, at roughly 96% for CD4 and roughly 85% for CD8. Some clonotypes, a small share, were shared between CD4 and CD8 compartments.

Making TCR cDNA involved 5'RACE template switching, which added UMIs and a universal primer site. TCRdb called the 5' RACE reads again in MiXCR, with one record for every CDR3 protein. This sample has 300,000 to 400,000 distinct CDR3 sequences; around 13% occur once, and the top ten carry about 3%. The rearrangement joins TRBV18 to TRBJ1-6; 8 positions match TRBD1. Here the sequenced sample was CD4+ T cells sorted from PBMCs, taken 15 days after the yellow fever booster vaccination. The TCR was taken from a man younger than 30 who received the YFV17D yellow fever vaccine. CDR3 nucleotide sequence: TGTGCCAGCTCGGACAGGGACTCACCCCTCCACTTT. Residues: CASSDRDSPLHF. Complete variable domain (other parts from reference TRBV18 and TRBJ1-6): NAGVMQNPRHLVRRRGQEARLRCSPMKGHSHVYWYRQLPEEGLKFMVYLQKENIIDESGMPKERFSAEFPKEGPSILRIQQVVRGDSAAYFCASSDRDSPLHFGNGTRLTVT.